Given below is one TCR beta chain in context. The antigen it binds to is not known. No much larger clone is present one base from it, and per-base qualities are unavailable. The CDR3 regions of human TCRbeta chains were subjected to immunosequencing. The published analysis was carried out like this. TCRs in the repertoires were matched against a reference library of SARS-CoV-2-specific TCRs that had been generated with the MIRA antigen-specificity platform. Breadth meant the fraction of unique TCRs that were SARS-CoV-2-associated, whereas depth meant the fraction of total T cells that were SARS-CoV-2-associated. Each spike-specific TCR was assigned to its reactive spike region and to a CD4 or CD8 class using the MIRA data. Log10-transformed breadth and depth values were compared by one-way ANOVA with Sidak's multiple comparisons tests. TCRdb retrieved this table from immuneACCESS and kept in-frame rearrangements only. Not all clones are present; in checked studies, unresolved V genes account for under half, and no reason is known for the remainder. V, J and clone size were drawn from that table, and D and trimming were deduced from the DNA. The sample has about 130,000 clones on record, just under 95% of them singletons. The top ten hold more than 0.95% of the sample.

What the time point label conveys for this sample: about 28 days (+/-7) after the second vaccine dose. AZD1222 recipients with second doses at about 4 weeks or about 12 weeks were pooled, because spike-specific TCR depth and breadth did not differ between schedules. Vaccinee samples came from UK trials COV001 and COV002, including a single-blind randomized controlled phase 2/3 trial of AZD1222 (ChAdOx1 nCoV-19) in healthy adults. Trial participant PBMC samples were collected at day 0 and day 28 after the second dose for TCRbeta chain sequencing. These data are taken from a study of T cell responses to AZD1222 COVID-19 vaccine (dated by TCRdb to about 2021). Context from the whole study: TCR sequencing covered roughly 230 trial participants: nearly 210 given two doses of AZD1222 and 26 given two doses of MenACWY control vaccine. Enrollment into the trials was organized by age into subgroups of 18-55, 56-69 and 70-plus years, and those subgroups contained approximately 160, 26 and 62 TCR-sequenced participants, respectively.

What the authors observed across the whole study: Nearly half of unique spike-specific TCRs reportedly recognized epitopes outside regions mutated in the B.1.351 and B.1.1.7 variants. CD4 TCRs associated with the vaccine covered the entire spike protein, and the dominant responses were in regions 160-218 and 743-854. In the small 56-69-year group, the increase in depth fell short of significance, most likely because of low power. A significant rise in spike-specific TCR breadth and depth was observed after two AZD1222 doses relative to day 0 and relative to MenACWY recipients. Participants were mostly white British and included more females than males, and it was suggested by the authors that clonal diversity may have been underestimated. Because no samples from the day 14 peak response were available, repertoires could be characterized only after the peak T cell response. Conclusions about previously exposed vaccinees are limited because only a handful of AZD1222 recipients were SARS-CoV-2 seropositive at baseline.

The sequence was obtained from an adult who received the AZD1222 COVID-19 vaccine. The sample here was peripheral blood, taken 28 days after the second AZD1222 dose.

The CDR3 region has the sequence CASSSSGGNQPQHF. The nucleotide sequence is TGTGCCAGCAGTTCCTCAGGCGGCAATCAGCCCCAGCATTTT. This chain joins TRBV6-2 or TRBV6-3 to TRBJ1-5, with the D gene not clear enough to name. Including the terminal cysteine and phenylalanine, the CDR3 comprises 14 residues. Of the read, only the CDR3 DNA is kept; its 42 bases are in frame from base 1. CDR1 and CDR2, per the germline V gene, are MNHEY and SVGEGT. V drops 4 bases and J drops 2 bases, leaving 9 bases in between.